The 5 T cell receptor beta chains presented below share a single source sample, sequenced in a study of tumor T cells in aggressive B-cell lymphoma. The method was immunoSEQ multiplex PCR; TCRdb's version includes in-frame clones alone and lacks a portion of them. Altogether roughly 11,000 clones are present, around nine tenths being singletons, with the ten largest covering about 2%. Sequencing input: tumor tissue. These receptors all stem from an adult with diffuse large B cell lymphoma.

CDR3 residues: CAISESRGRTAFF. In nucleotides, the CDR3 is TGTGCCATCAGTGAGTCTAGGGGGCGTACGGCTTTCTTT. This chain uses TRBV10-3 with TRBJ1-1, with 7 bases lining up with TRBD1. From germline, CDR1 is ENHRY and CDR2 SYGVKD. The ends lost 0 bases at V and 11 bases at J; junction bases unmatched: 6. This CDR3 spans 13 amino acids.

The CDR3 DNA follows: TGTGCCAGCAGTTACCGACTTCGGGGGATCGAGACCCAGTACTTC. It yields the protein CASSYRLRGIETQYF. The chain recombines TRBV6-5 with TRBJ2-5; possibly TRBD2 for D (6 bases). Trimming removed 2 bases at V and 5 bases at J, with 15 bases between. Per the germline V gene, CDR1 is MNHEY and CDR2 is SVGAGI. CDR3 length equals 15 residues.

V gene TRBV7-6 combines with J gene TRBJ1-3; 12 bases fit TRBD1. V lost 5 bases, J lost 2 bases, and 4 bases stayed unmatched. This CDR3 is built from 16 residues. Per the germline V gene, CDR1 is SGHVS and CDR2 is FNYEAQ. In DNA, the CDR3 is TGTGCCAGCAGCCAGGGACAGGGGGCGGCTGGAAACACCATATATTTT. It yields the protein CASSQGQGAAGNTIYF.

The V call is TRBV23-1, the J call TRBJ1-2; 7 bases map to TRBD1. TRBV23-1 is an ORF, and what it does is uncertain. CDR3 length: 18 amino acids. V gave up 4 bases and J gave up 5 bases; unmatched junction bases: 19. For the CDR3, the DNA is TGCGCCAGCAGTCTCATCGGGGGTGGGGCGGGACAGATATATGGCTACACCTTC. Translated: CASSLIGGGAGQIYGYTF.

This chain joins TRBV7-2 and TRBJ2-3, with D tentatively TRBD2 (5 bases). Germline V gene sequence: CDR1 SGHTA, CDR2 FQGNSA. The CDR3 is 16 residues long. The V gene lost 4 bases and the J gene lost 0 bases, with 14 bases spanning the gap. The CDR3 loop reads CASSSNGQRSTDTQYF. CDR3 DNA sequence: TGTGCCAGCAGCTCGAACGGCCAGCGGAGCACAGATACGCAGTATTTT.